The entry below gives a single T cell receptor (beta chain) sequence along with its context. This specimen comes from a study of blood T cell repertoires in COVID-19. As for the study in general: Specimens from acute and convalescent COVID-19 originated in the United States, Italy and Spain. PBMCs, B-cell-depleted T cells, or T cells were the source of the cDNA or gDNA that made up the material.

Germline V lookup: CDR1 SGHNT, CDR2 YENEEA. V dropped 7 bases and J dropped 8 bases, with 23 bases sitting between them. The CDR3 extends over 16 amino acids. TCRdb's copy holds only in-frame clones and misses some; the assay was immunoSEQ multiplex PCR. Of about 44,000 clones in the sample, about 85% are singletons; the top ten hold around 25%. The receptor was isolated from an elderly woman in a cohort sampled during active or convalescent COVID-19. Sequenced sample: peripheral blood. This rearrangement joins TRBV11-3 to TRBJ2-2, with a weak D call TRBD1 (6 bases). CDR3 DNA sequence: TGTGCCAGCACCCCCGCCAAGAAACAGGGATCTGGGGAGCTGTTTTTT. It is translated as CASTPAKKQGSGELFF.